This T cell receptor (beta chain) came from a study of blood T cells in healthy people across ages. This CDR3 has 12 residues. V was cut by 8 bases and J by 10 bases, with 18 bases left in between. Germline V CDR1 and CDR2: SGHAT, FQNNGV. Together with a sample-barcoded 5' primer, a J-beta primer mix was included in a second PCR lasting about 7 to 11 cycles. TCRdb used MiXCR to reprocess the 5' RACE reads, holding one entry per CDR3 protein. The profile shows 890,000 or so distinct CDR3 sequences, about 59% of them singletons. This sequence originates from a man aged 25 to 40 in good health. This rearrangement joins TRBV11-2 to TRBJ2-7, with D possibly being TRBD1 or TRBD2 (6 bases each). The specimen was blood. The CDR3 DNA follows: TGTGCCAGCGGCCCTCTGACGGGGGCCCAGTACTTC. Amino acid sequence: CASGPLTGAQYF.